Each of the 13 T cell receptor beta chains below was sequenced from the same sample in a study of blood T cell repertoires in COVID-19. The repertoire was sequenced with immunoSEQ multiplex PCR; TCRdb's copy has only in-frame clones and lacks some. The sample yields about 180,000 clones, approximately 80% seen once. Material: peripheral blood. These receptors were obtained from a human donor in a cohort sampled during active COVID-19.

This clone has a handful of counts. The rearrangement uses TRBV7-8 and TRBJ1-5; 9 positions agree with TRBD1. From germline, CDR1 is SGHVS and CDR2 FQNEAQ. The CDR3 runs to 13 residues. The J segment lost 7 bases and the V segment lost 5 bases, leaving 3 bases of the junction unmatched. In DNA form, the CDR3 reads TGTGCCAGCAGCCCTGGACAGGGGCAGCCCCAGCATTTT. It translates to CASSPGQGQPQHF.

This clone was found a few times. V gene TRBV7-2 combines with J gene TRBJ1-1; TRBD1 agrees at 8 bases. From germline, CDR1 is SGHTA and CDR2 FQGNSA. The CDR3 sequence is 15 residues long. The V gene end was trimmed by 1 base and the J gene end by 5 bases; junction bases not matched to a gene: 6. The CDR3 sequence: CASSLDTGGGTEAFF. DNA of the CDR3: TGTGCCAGCAGCTTAGATACAGGGGGAGGGACTGAAGCTTTCTTT.

The chain uses TRBV29-1 and TRBJ1-6; a possible D gene is TRBD1 (6 bases). Germline CDR1 is SQVTM and CDR2 is ANQGSEA. Trimming shortened V by 6 bases and J by 7 bases, and 16 bases separated the two germline ends. The CDR3 loop spans 14 amino acids. CDR3 sequence (DNA): TGCAGCGTGTCACAGGGTTCGGGCAATTCACCCCTCCACTTT. This sequence encodes CSVSQGSGNSPLHF.

The chain joins TRBV4-3 to TRBJ2-5; D ambiguous. The CDR3 consists of 15 residues. Germline loops: CDR1 LGHNA, CDR2 YSLEER. Trimming took 0 bases from V and 1 from J, leaving 9 bases between them. This CDR3 is CASSQDQSVQETQYF. The CDR3 bases are TGCGCCAGCAGCCAAGATCAAAGCGTCCAAGAGACCCAGTACTTC.

V is TRBV10-3 and J is TRBJ2-1, with D perhaps matching TRBD2 (6 bases). The length of the CDR3 is 12 residues. The V and J ends lost 10 bases and 3 bases respectively, with 10 bases between them. Germline CDR1 reads ENHRY; CDR2 reads SYGVKD. The CDR3 nucleotides are TGTGCCACCGGGGGAGGCTACAATGAGCAGTTCTTC. Encoded protein: CATGGGYNEQFF.

The rearrangement links TRBV7-9 to TRBJ2-2; a weak D match, TRBD2 (6 bases). The V end was cut by 5 bases, the J end by 4 bases, with 14 bases between. This CDR3 spans 15 amino acids. The germline V gene encodes CDR1 SEHNR and CDR2 FQNEAQ (reference sequence). CDR3 loop: CASSPPEGTTGELFF. CDR3 in DNA: TGTGCCAGCAGCCCACCGGAGGGTACCACCGGGGAGCTGTTTTTT.

In its sample, this clone was seen once. The chain couples TRBV4-3 to TRBJ2-5, with TRBD2 matching over 15 bases. Losses at the gene ends were 0 bases for V and 6 bases for J; bases not matched to a gene: 14. The CDR3 totals 20 residues. Germline assignment: CDR1 LGHNA and CDR2 YSLEER. CDR3 in DNA: TGCGCCAGCAGCCAAGAGGTTCCCGGGACTAGCGGGGGGACCTACCAGACCCAGTACTTC. It is translated as CASSQEVPGTSGGTYQTQYF.

This clone has a handful of counts. The rearrangement links TRBV6-6 to TRBJ1-5; TRBD1 matches 7 bases. This CDR3 is built from 14 residues. J gave up 7 bases and V 2 bases, and 5 bases lay outside the gene matches. Germline CDR1 and CDR2: MNHNY and SVGAGI (reference sequence). CDR3 protein: CASSYQGGGQPQHF. The CDR3, as DNA: TGTGCCAGCAGTTACCAAGGGGGCGGGCAGCCCCAGCATTTT.

The chain is built from TRBV15 and TRBJ2-1; TRBD2 might be the D (6 bases). Deletions cut 6 bases from V and 6 bases from J, with 21 bases between. The CDR3 is 16 residues long. CDR1 is LNHNV, CDR2 YYDKDF, per germline (reference sequence). DNA for the CDR3: TGTGCCACCAGTACTCTCCGGGACTCTCGTCTCAATGAGCAGTTCTTC. Amino acids: CATSTLRDSRLNEQFF.

The chain carries TRBV2 and TRBJ2-5, with 8 bases fitting TRBD2. CDR1 is SNHLY and CDR2 is FYNNEI in the germline V gene. Trimming cost V 3 bases and J 2 bases; bases outside gene matches: 5. The CDR3 has 15 amino acids. The CDR3 nucleotides read TGTGCCAGCAGTGAGTTCCGGGGGGGTCAAGAGACCCAGTACTTC. It is translated as CASSEFRGGQETQYF.

The chain combines TRBV29-1 with TRBJ1-4, with 7 bases fitting TRBD1. Trimming removed 6 bases from V and 8 bases from J; junction bases left unmatched: 3. The germline V gene encodes CDR1 SQVTM and CDR2 ANQGSEA. The CDR3 has 11 amino acids. CDR3 residues: CSVGTAEKLFF. CDR3 DNA sequence: TGCAGCGTCGGGACAGCAGAAAAACTGTTTTTT.

CDR3 sequence reads: CASSRDRRGEQYF. CDR3 coding DNA: TGTGCCAGCAGCCGGGACAGGAGGGGCGAGCAGTACTTC. This chain joins TRBV3-1 (or the pseudogene TRBV3-2) and TRBJ2-7; 8 bases fit TRBD1. CDR3 length: 13 residues. The junction had 5 bases not matched to a gene; V was cut back by 4 bases and J by 6 bases. The germline V gene encodes CDR1 LGHDT and CDR2 YNNKEL (reference sequence).

The chain recombines TRBV9 with TRBJ2-1; possible D gene TRBD1, 6 bases. The CDR3 totals 14 residues. V shed 4 bases and J shed 5 bases, with 13 bases lying between them. Germline CDR1 SGDLS, CDR2 YYNGEE. This CDR3 is CASSPMGANNEQFF. CDR3 nucleotides: TGTGCCAGCAGCCCCATGGGGGCTAACAATGAGCAGTTCTTC. The whole variable domain, filled in from reference TRBV9 and TRBJ2-1, reads DSGVTQTPKHLITATGQRVTLRCSPRSGDLSVYWYQQSLDQGLQFLIQYYNGEERAKGNILERFSAQQFPDLHSELNLSSLELGDSALYFCASSPMGANNEQFFGPGTRLTVL.